The 31 T cell receptor beta chains below come from one sample, sequenced in a study of cytomegalovirus exposure and HLA in healthy donors. PCR primers comprised 60 Vbeta and 13 Jbeta primers. The assay was immunoSEQ multiplex PCR, and TCRdb's table has in-frame clones only and misses some. The sample gives about 99,000 clones, around 10% of which show up once; more than 5% is in the top ten. The sample comprised PBMCs. These receptors were collected from a man aged 35 to 55 in good health and CMV-seropositive.

V gene TRBV5-1 combines with J gene TRBJ2-1; D uncertain. The V gene's germline CDR1 is SGHRS and CDR2 YFSETQ. V was cut by 2 bases and J by 2 bases, with 5 bases left in between. The CDR3 sequence is 13 residues long. CDR3 in amino acids: CASSFDTYNEQFF. Written as DNA, the CDR3 is TGCGCCAGCAGCTTCGACACCTACAATGAGCAGTTCTTC.

There are a few counts of this clone. The genes are TRBV7-9 and TRBJ2-7, with 10 bases that match TRBD2. This CDR3 region has 15 residues. Trimming cost V 5 bases and J 7 bases; bases outside gene matches: 11. Per germline, CDR1 SEHNR and CDR2 FQNEAQ (reference sequence). CDR3: CASSLGSGRAEEQYF. The CDR3 DNA sequence: TGTGCCAGCAGCCTCGGCAGCGGGAGGGCCGAAGAGCAGTACTTC. The entire variable domain, with the rest obtained from reference TRBV7-9 and TRBJ2-7, is as follows: DTGVSQNPRHKITKRGQNVTFRCDPISEHNRLYWYRQTLGQGPEFLTYFQNEAQLEKSRLLSDRFSAERPKGSFSTLEIQRTEQGDSAMYLCASSLGSGRAEEQYFGPGTRLTVT.

This clone was counted a few times. This chain connects TRBV4-2 to TRBJ2-5; D remains unclear. Germline V gene lookup returns CDR1 LGHNA and CDR2 YNFKEQ. CDR3 length: 14 residues. Trimming shortened V by 0 bases and J by 2 bases, and 7 bases separated the two germline ends. CDR3 sequence (DNA): TGTGCCAGCAGCCAAGAGGGCATACAAGAGACCCAGTACTTC. As protein: CASSQEGIQETQYF.

The V call is TRBV25-1, the J call TRBJ1-5, with D possibly TRBD1 on 5 matching bases. The V gene's germline CDR1 is MGHDK and CDR2 SYGVNS. V was clipped by 7 bases and J by 5 bases, with 9 bases between them. This CDR3 contains 12 residues. The CDR3 here is CASIPGHQPQHF. CDR3 coding DNA: TGTGCCAGCATCCCAGGGCATCAGCCCCAGCATTTT. The full variable domain, with the rest looked up from reference TRBV25-1 and TRBJ1-5, is EADIYQTPRYLVIGTGKKITLECSQTMGHDKMYWYQQDPGMELHLIHYSYGVNSTEKGDLSSESTVSRIRTEHFPLTLESARPSHTSQYLCASIPGHQPQHFGDGTRLSIL.

This clone was seen only a few times. The chain combines TRBV18 with TRBJ2-1; 10 bases align to TRBD1. The CDR3 covers 15 residues. Trimming cost V 6 bases and J 8 bases; bases outside gene matches: 10. From germline, CDR1 is KGHSH and CDR2 LQKENI. The CDR3 loop reads CASSRTGTGDDEQFF. The CDR3 bases are TGTGCCAGCTCCCGGACCGGGACAGGGGATGATGAGCAGTTCTTC. Looking up the rest from reference TRBV18 and TRBJ2-1 gives the full variable domain: NAGVMQNPRHLVRRRGQEARLRCSPMKGHSHVYWYRQLPEEGLKFMVYLQKENIIDESGMPKERFSAEFPKEGPSILRIQQVVRGDSAAYFCASSRTGTGDDEQFFGPGTRLTVL.

This rearrangement joins TRBV7-9 to TRBJ2-1; 9 positions agree with TRBD2. The CDR3 has 15 residues. CDR1 is SEHNR and CDR2 is FQNEAQ in the germline V gene (reference sequence). The V gene end was trimmed by 1 base and the J gene end by 9 bases; junction bases not matched to a gene: 7. CDR3 sequence: CASSLVVAGDGEQFF. Written as DNA, the CDR3 is TGTGCCAGCAGCTTAGTCGTAGCGGGAGATGGTGAGCAGTTCTTC.

V and J are TRBV5-4 and TRBJ2-2; possible D gene TRBD1, 5 bases. The germline V gene has CDR1 SGHNT and CDR2 YYREEE (reference sequence). This CDR3 has 14 amino acids. The V end lost 2 bases, the J end lost 0 bases, and 5 bases lay between the germline ends. Here the CDR3 reads CASSLGANTGELFF. CDR3 nucleotide sequence: TGTGCCAGCAGCTTAGGGGCGAACACCGGGGAGCTGTTTTTT.

This chain connects TRBV6-5 to TRBJ2-7; maybe TRBD2 (6 bases). This CDR3 is built from 16 residues. Germline V lookup: CDR1 MNHEY, CDR2 SVGAGI. Trimming took off 0 bases at V and 3 bases at J, with 15 bases between the two ends. CDR3 protein: CASSYSGGTADYEQYF. The CDR3 coding sequence is TGTGCCAGCAGTTACTCGGGCGGGACTGCCGACTACGAGCAGTACTTC.

The chain employs TRBV27 and TRBJ2-1; D remains ambiguous. In germline, CDR1 is MNHEY, CDR2 SMNVEV (reference sequence). Deletions cut 2 bases from V and 4 bases from J, with 18 bases between. The CDR3 runs to 17 residues. The CDR3 region is CASSLSIASFRYNEQFF. CDR3 DNA sequence: TGTGCCAGCAGTTTAAGTATCGCGTCATTTAGATACAATGAGCAGTTCTTC.

The CDR3 protein is CASSSPAGLSYNEQFF. The CDR3, as DNA: TGTGCCAGCAGCTCCCCAGCGGGTCTCTCCTACAATGAGCAGTTCTTC. The chain recombines TRBV7-9 with TRBJ2-1; a possible D gene is TRBD2 (6 bases). Germline loops: CDR1 SEHNR, CDR2 FQNEAQ (reference sequence). This CDR3 is 16 amino acids long. V lost 4 bases to trimming and J lost 0 bases, with 13 bases between them.

In this sample, this clone turned up many times. This chain joins TRBV5-6 and TRBJ2-1, with TRBD1 matching 11 bases. This CDR3 has 15 amino acids. Trimming took 4 bases from V and 6 from J; bases not matched to a gene: 6. The germline gives CDR1 SGHDT, CDR2 YYEEEE. The CDR3 bases are TGTGCCAGCAGCGGCCGGGACAGGGGGAGCAATGAGCAGTTCTTC. The encoded protein is CASSGRDRGSNEQFF.

This clone was detected a few times. The DNA of the CDR3 is TGTGCCACCAGCCGTGGCGGAGAGACCACAGATACGCAGTATTTT. Translating it yields CATSRGGETTDTQYF. V and J are TRBV15 and TRBJ2-3; D remains ambiguous. V was shortened by 5 bases and J by 2 bases, with 14 bases between the two germline ends. The CDR3 covers 15 residues. CDR1 is LNHNV, CDR2 YYDKDF, per germline (reference sequence).

This rearrangement joins TRBV5-4 to TRBJ2-3; 11 bases match TRBD2. The CDR3 loop spans 16 amino acids. Germline trimming cut 4 bases from V and 2 bases from J; bases unmatched to any gene: 6. Germline CDR1 is SGHNT and CDR2 is YYREEE (reference sequence). The CDR3 DNA sequence: TGTGCCAGCAGCCTGGTAGCGGGAGGGACCACAGATACGCAGTATTTT. Residues: CASSLVAGGTTDTQYF.

J is TRBJ1-4 and V is TRBV9, with TRBD1 identical over 10 bases. There are 17 residues in the CDR3. Trimming took 3 bases from V and 0 from J; bases not matched to a gene: 5. Germline V gene data show CDR1 as SGDLS and CDR2 as YYNGEE. The CDR3 DNA reads TGTGCCAGCAGCGAGGGACAGGGGACTGCAACTAATGAAAAACTGTTTTTT. This codes for CASSEGQGTATNEKLFF.

V is TRBV5-6 and J is TRBJ2-1; D is unclear. This CDR3 is 13 amino acids long. Per germline, CDR1 SGHDT and CDR2 YYEEEE. Trimming took off 2 bases at V and 6 bases at J, with 9 bases between the two ends. CDR3 region: CASSFFSSNEQFF. Written as DNA, the CDR3 is TGTGCCAGCAGCTTCTTCTCGAGCAATGAGCAGTTCTTC.

With respect to this clone: Compared with germline, one end of the junction differs, possibly owing to a read error. CDR3 DNA: TGTGCTAGCAGCTTAAGGGGGAATAACAATGAGCAGTTCTTC. It encodes CASSLRGNNNEQFF. The gene calls are TRBV7-7 and TRBJ2-1; the D gene is possibly TRBD1 (6 bases). There are 14 residues in the CDR3. The germline CDR1 and CDR2 sequences are SSHAT and FNYEAQ (reference sequence).

A few counts support this clone. The rearrangement links TRBV2 to TRBJ2-2; tentative D call: TRBD2 (6 bases). This CDR3 region has 16 residues. Germline CDR1 reads SNHLY; CDR2 reads FYNNEI. V was pared by 6 bases and J by 4 bases, with 18 bases between. This CDR3 is CASRGGAARITGELFF. CDR3 DNA: TGTGCCAGCAGGGGAGGAGCAGCGAGGATCACCGGGGAGCTGTTTTTT.

This chain connects TRBV28 to TRBJ1-1; no reliable D call. There are 14 residues in the CDR3. Germline V lookup: CDR1 MDHEN, CDR2 SYDVKM. V lost 10 bases and J lost 1, with 16 bases in between. The CDR3 DNA follows: TGTGCCACCCTTGAGAGGGATACGAACACTGAAGCTTTCTTT. Residues: CATLERDTNTEAFF.

This clone was detected only a few times. The chain couples TRBV2 to TRBJ1-5; D call uncertain. The V gene's germline CDR1 is SNHLY and CDR2 FYNNEI. V dropped 7 bases and J dropped 7 bases, with 14 bases sitting between them. This CDR3 spans 13 amino acids. CDR3 nucleotide sequence: TGTGCCAGCAAAGGTCAGGAGGTCCAGCCCCAGCATTTT. Translation gives CASKGQEVQPQHF.

The chain has TRBV18 and TRBJ2-2, with D unclear. V shed 6 bases and J shed 8 bases, with 7 bases lying between them. The CDR3 length is 11 residues. Looked up from germline, CDR1 is KGHSH and CDR2 is LQKENI. This CDR3 reads CASSSPGELFF. The CDR3 DNA follows: TGTGCCAGCTCGAGCCCAGGGGAGCTGTTTTTT.

For the CDR3, the DNA is TGTGCCAGCAGCGTAGAAGGGGGCTATGGAAACACCATATATTTT. Its translation is CASSVEGGYGNTIYF. The chain combines TRBV9 with TRBJ1-3; 7 bases are a match to TRBD1. Looked up from germline, CDR1 is SGDLS and CDR2 is YYNGEE. V lost 0 bases to trimming and J lost 3 bases; unmatched junction nucleotides: 3. This CDR3 has 15 residues.

The gene calls are TRBV19 and TRBJ1-5; 10 bases are a match to TRBD1. Germline-derived CDR1 and CDR2 are LNHDA and SQIVND (reference sequence). CDR3 length: 14 residues. Trimming removed 6 bases from V and 6 bases from J; junction bases left unmatched: 5. The CDR3 bases are TGTGCCAGTAGATTGGGACAGGGGCCTCAGCCCCAGCATTTT. It encodes CASRLGQGPQPQHF. Looking up the rest from reference TRBV19 and TRBJ1-5 gives the full variable domain: DGGITQSPKYLFRKEGQNVTLSCEQNLNHDAMYWYRQDPGQGLRLIYYSQIVNDFQKGDIAEGYSVSREKKESFPLTVTSAQKNPTAFYLCASRLGQGPQPQHFGDGTRLSIL.

The table lists this clone with a few counts. The chain links TRBV18 to TRBJ2-6, with D possibly matching TRBD2 (5 bases). Looked up from germline, CDR1 is KGHSH and CDR2 is LQKENI. Trimming cost V 4 bases and J 4 bases, with 8 bases left between them. The CDR3 has 14 amino acids. CDR3 coding DNA: TGTGCCAGCTCACAAGGGAGCGGGGCCAACGTCCTGACTTTC. It translates to CASSQGSGANVLTF.

This clone was counted a few times. The chain links TRBV27 to TRBJ1-2; possibly TRBD1 for D (5 bases). V was pared by 6 bases and J by 9 bases, with 20 bases between. Germline CDR1 and CDR2: MNHEY and SMNVEV (reference sequence). The CDR3 contains 14 residues. The CDR3 DNA follows: TGTGCCAGCAGACCAGACAGTTACCCCCTGTGCTACACCTTC. Protein product: CASRPDSYPLCYTF.

J is TRBJ2-1 and V is TRBV7-9, with 7 nucleotides matching TRBD2. CDR1 is SEHNR and CDR2 is FQNEAQ in the germline V gene (reference sequence). Losses at the gene ends were 5 bases for V and 1 base for J; bases not matched to a gene: 11. The CDR3 covers 17 residues. The CDR3 loop reads CASSGLGPGGSYNEQFF. The DNA of the CDR3 is TGTGCCAGCAGCGGCCTAGGGCCGGGAGGTTCCTACAATGAGCAGTTCTTC.

This clone was counted between two and nine times. The chain couples TRBV18 to TRBJ1-5; TRBD1 agrees at 8 bases. V was clipped by 0 bases and J by 3 bases; unmatched bases: 4. This CDR3 spans 16 amino acids. The germline V gene has CDR1 KGHSH and CDR2 LQKENI. The CDR3 DNA reads as TGTGCCAGCTCACCACCAGGGACAGGTACCAATCAGCCCCAGCATTTT. Encoded protein: CASSPPGTGTNQPQHF.

This rearrangement joins TRBV29-1 to TRBJ2-5; TRBD2 matches 8 bases. V gave up 2 bases and J gave up 7 bases; unmatched junction bases: 6. The CDR3 extends over 13 amino acids. Germline lookup yields CDR1 SQVTM and CDR2 ANQGSEA. The DNA for the CDR3 is TGCAGCGTTGAATCCGGGACTAGAGGGACCCAGTACTTC. This sequence encodes CSVESGTRGTQYF. The variable domain in full, completed from reference TRBV29-1 and TRBJ2-5, reads SAVISQKPSRDICQRGTSLTIQCQVDSQVTMMFWYRQQPGQSLTLIATANQGSEATYESGFVIDKFPISRPNLTFSTLTVSNMSPEDSSIYLCSVESGTRGTQYFGPGTRLLVL.

This clone was observed a few times. This chain uses TRBV6-5 with TRBJ2-7, with a tentative D call TRBD2 (7 bases). Germline V lookup: CDR1 MNHEY, CDR2 SVGAGI. The CDR3 contains 14 residues. Trimming left V 7 bases short and J 0 bases short, with 13 bases between. Here the CDR3 reads CASTPRGGSYEQYF. The CDR3 nucleotides are TGTGCCAGCACCCCGAGGGGGGGCTCCTACGAGCAGTACTTC.

This clone came up a few times. V is TRBV11-2 and J is TRBJ1-2, with 8 bases matching TRBD1. This CDR3 region has 15 residues. CDR1 and CDR2 (germline): SGHAT, FQNNGV. The ends lost 0 bases at V and 4 bases at J; junction bases unmatched: 4. The CDR3 spells CASSLETGGFYGYTF. CDR3 nucleotide sequence: TGTGCCAGCAGCTTAGAAACAGGGGGATTCTATGGCTACACCTTC.

This clone has more than one count but fewer than ten. This chain uses TRBV6-4 with TRBJ2-1; 9 bases are shared with TRBD2. The CDR3 sequence is 15 residues long. The germline CDR1 and CDR2 sequences are MRHNA and SNTAGT. The V and J ends lost 4 bases and 2 bases, in that order; junction bases with no gene match: 3. CDR3 bases: TGTGCCAGCAGTGCCCGACTAGCGGCCTACAATGAGCAGTTCTTC. Protein product: CASSARLAAYNEQFF.

In this sample, this clone turned up a few times. The chain uses TRBV29-1 and TRBJ1-1; 9 nucleotides align to TRBD1. V lost 0 bases to trimming and J lost 9 bases; unmatched junction nucleotides: 8. CDR1 SQVTM and CDR2 ANQGSEA come from the germline V gene. This CDR3 contains 14 residues. The CDR3 protein is CSVEDSGQGVKAFF. The CDR3 DNA reads as TGCAGCGTTGAAGATTCGGGACAGGGTGTTAAAGCTTTCTTT.